The 13 T cell receptor beta chains below all came from one sample that was sequenced in a study of blood T cells in healthy people across ages. Through a sample-barcoded 5' primer and a J-beta primer mix, a second PCR was run for roughly 7 to 11 cycles. TCRdb fed the 5' RACE reads into MiXCR, producing one record per CDR3 protein. The sample contains about a million distinct CDR3 sequences, roughly 51% of which appear only once. Sequenced input: blood. These receptors all come from a woman aged 55-70 years in good health.

The CDR3 nucleotides read TGTGCCAGCAGTTACGTCCGGGGGACAGATGAGCAGTACTTC. The encoded protein is CASSYVRGTDEQYF. The chain carries TRBV6-5 and TRBJ2-5; D is possibly TRBD1 (7 bases). V was cut by 2 bases and J by 11 bases, with 18 bases left in between. The CDR3 loop spans 14 amino acids. The germline CDR1 and CDR2 sequences are MNHEY and SVGAGI.

This clonotype was found many times. V usage is TRBV12-3 or TRBV12-4 and J usage is TRBJ2-7; tentatively, D is TRBD1 (5 bases). Trimming stripped 5 bases from V and 1 base from J, with 18 bases between. The CDR3 length is 16 residues. The CDR3: CASSPSGAIKSYEQYF. CDR3 bases: TGTGCCAGCAGTCCCAGTGGGGCAATCAAGTCCTACGAGCAGTACTTC.

This clonotype was seen a handful of times. The rearrangement links TRBV29-1 to TRBJ2-5; maybe TRBD1 (5 bases). Per the germline V gene, CDR1 is SQVTM and CDR2 is ANQGSEA. V dropped 4 bases and J dropped 5 bases, with 11 bases sitting between them. The CDR3 extends over 12 amino acids. This CDR3 reads CSVAVGAETQYF. For the CDR3, the DNA is TGCAGCGTTGCCGTTGGGGCGGAGACCCAGTACTTC. The whole variable domain, remainder taken from reference TRBV29-1 and TRBJ2-5, is SAVISQKPSRDICQRGTSLTIQCQVDSQVTMMFWYRQQPGQSLTLIATANQGSEATYESGFVIDKFPISRPNLTFSTLTVSNMSPEDSSIYLCSVAVGAETQYFGPGTRLLVL.

The chain recombines TRBV7-9 with TRBJ1-5; D ambiguous. The CDR3 has 17 residues. The germline V gene has CDR1 SEHNR and CDR2 FQNEAQ (reference sequence). Trimming cost V 8 bases and J 2 bases, with 22 bases left between them. DNA of the CDR3: TGTGCCAGCTCCCAGTTTTTTCCCTTTGGAGGCAATCAGCCCCAGCATTTT. Translation: CASSQFFPFGGNQPQHF.

This clonotype showed up many times. Here the CDR3 DNA reads TGTGCCAGCAGTATAAGACAGGGTTTAGAGACCCAGTACTTC. Encoded protein: CASSIRQGLETQYF. The gene calls are TRBV12-3 or TRBV12-4 and TRBJ2-5; 7 bases align to TRBD1. V lost 5 bases and J lost 4; bases outside the gene matches: 7. This CDR3 spans 14 amino acids.

The chain has TRBV20-1 and TRBJ2-7; D is unclear. The CDR3 contains 14 residues. Trimming shortened V by 0 bases and J by 0 bases, and 9 bases separated the two germline ends. Germline CDR1 and CDR2: DFQATT and SNEGSKA (reference sequence). CDR3 nucleotide sequence: TGCAGTGCTAGAGATCGGTTCTACTCCTACGAGCAGTACTTC. Translated, it gives CSARDRFYSYEQYF.

This chain links TRBV12-3 or TRBV12-4 with TRBJ2-5, with 7 bases aligning to TRBD2. CDR3 length: 15 residues. V lost 6 bases, J lost 7 bases, and 14 bases stayed unmatched. As DNA, the CDR3 is TGTGCCAGCAGCCCAACCTCCGGGACTACCTTGACCCAGTACTTC. Encoded protein: CASSPTSGTTLTQYF.

The chain is built from TRBV28 and TRBJ2-7; D tentatively reads TRBD1 or TRBD2 (5 bases each). The germline V and J ends were trimmed by 7 bases and 3 bases, with 19 bases remaining between them. This CDR3 region has 15 residues. CDR1 is MDHEN and CDR2 is SYDVKM in the germline V gene. The CDR3: CASIPVGEQYYEQYF. The CDR3 DNA sequence: TGTGCCAGCATCCCGGTGGGGGAGCAATACTACGAGCAGTACTTC.

V usage is TRBV19 and J usage is TRBJ2-7, with TRBD1 identical over 8 bases. The germline V gene has CDR1 LNHDA and CDR2 SQIVND (reference sequence). This CDR3 has 15 residues. The ends lost 7 bases at V and 0 bases at J; junction bases unmatched: 8. The CDR3 loop reads CASTSRTGNSYEQYF. The CDR3, as DNA: TGTGCCAGTACCTCAAGGACAGGGAACTCCTACGAGCAGTACTTC.

The V and J genes are TRBV3-1 and TRBJ2-5; D possibly matches TRBD1 or TRBD2 (5 bases each). With 4 bases removed from V and 2 bases from J, the gap between germline ends came to 11 bases. The CDR3 contains 14 residues. The germline CDR1 and CDR2 sequences are LGHDT and YNNKEL (reference sequence). The CDR3 nucleotides read TGTGCCAGCAGCCCGACTGGGGGACAAGAGACCCAGTACTTC. Translating it yields CASSPTGGQETQYF.

V gene TRBV6-6 combines with J gene TRBJ2-4, with TRBD2 identical over 11 bases. Germline CDR1 and CDR2: MNHNY and SVGAGI (reference sequence). The CDR3 consists of 17 residues. Trimming at V came to 5 bases and at J to 1 base, leaving 7 bases not matched to a gene. The CDR3 sequence is CASSPILAGGAKNIQYF. As DNA, the CDR3 is TGTGCCAGCAGTCCTATTTTAGCGGGAGGGGCCAAAAACATTCAGTACTTC.

The chain recombines TRBV7-2 with TRBJ1-4; the match to TRBD1 covers 11 bases. Losses at the gene ends were 5 bases for V and 6 bases for J; bases not matched to a gene: 2. The germline V gene has CDR1 SGHTA and CDR2 FQGNSA. CDR3 size: 14 residues. As DNA, the CDR3 is TGTGCCAGCAGCCAGGACAGGGGGCATGAAAAACTGTTTTTT. Translation: CASSQDRGHEKLFF.

This sequence joins TRBV14 and TRBJ2-7; no firm D call. V was shortened by 4 bases and J by 3 bases, with 13 bases between the two germline ends. This CDR3 is 14 amino acids long. Germline CDR1 SGHDN, CDR2 FVKESK. CDR3 in amino acids: CASSPGISGYEQYF. CDR3 DNA sequence: TGTGCCAGCAGCCCCGGTATTTCCGGCTACGAGCAGTACTTC.